These 30 T cell receptor beta chains originate from one sample sequenced in a study of blood T cells in healthy people across ages. For the second PCR, which ran for about 6 to 11 cycles, a sample-barcoded 5' primer and a J-beta primer mix were used. TCRdb re-analysed the 5' RACE reads in MiXCR, keeping a single row per CDR3 protein. The sample consists of over 600,000 distinct CDR3 sequences, around 50% of them appearing once. Sequencing input: blood. The receptors were gathered from a man older than 75 in good health.

J is TRBJ2-7 and V is TRBV7-2; 9 nucleotides align to TRBD2. The V gene end was trimmed by 2 bases and the J gene end by 2 bases; junction bases not matched to a gene: 1. The CDR3 consists of 14 residues. The germline V gene encodes CDR1 SGHTA and CDR2 FQGNSA. Here the CDR3 reads CASSLPSGAYEQYF. The CDR3 region has the DNA TGTGCCAGCAGCTTACCTAGCGGGGCCTACGAGCAGTACTTC.

The V and J genes are TRBV4-1 and TRBJ1-2; 8 bases line up with TRBD1. This CDR3 has 15 residues. The germline V gene has CDR1 MGHRA and CDR2 YSYEKL. V shed 0 bases, J shed 5 bases, and the junction held 5 bases outside the gene matches. CDR3 in amino acids: CASSQDRDRNYGYTF. CDR3 in DNA: TGCGCCAGCAGCCAAGATAGGGACAGGAATTATGGCTACACCTTC.

The rearrangement joins TRBV5-1 to TRBJ2-1; D tentatively reads TRBD1 or TRBD2 (6 bases each). The CDR3 covers 15 residues. Trimming removed 6 bases from V and 4 bases from J, with 17 bases in between. Germline loops: CDR1 SGHRS, CDR2 YFSETQ. The CDR3 nucleotides are TGCGCCAGCATTAGGGACAATGGAGGGTACAATGAGCAGTTCTTC. As protein: CASIRDNGGYNEQFF. The variable domain in full, with the rest retrieved from reference TRBV5-1 and TRBJ2-1, is KAGVTQTPRYLIKTRGQQVTLSCSPISGHRSVSWYQQTPGQGLQFLFEYFSETQRNKGNFPGRFSGRQFSNSRSEMNVSTLELGDSALYLCASIRDNGGYNEQFFGPGTRLTVL.

This clonotype was seen at least ten times. CDR3 in amino acids: CASVGPKNIQYF. The CDR3 DNA follows: TGTGCCAGCGTCGGGCCCAAAAACATTCAGTACTTC. J is TRBJ2-4 and V is TRBV11-2, with unresolved D. Trimming shortened V by 8 bases and J by 2 bases, and 7 bases separated the two germline ends. The CDR3 loop spans 12 amino acids. Germline CDR1 and CDR2: SGHAT and FQNNGV.

On this clonotype: One base away lies a much larger clone, so this may be a sequencing read error. V gene TRBV11-2 combines with J gene TRBJ1-6, with D possibly matching TRBD1 (5 bases). The CDR3 is made up of 15 amino acids. In germline, CDR1 is SGHAT, CDR2 FQNNGV. CDR3 sequence (DNA): TGTGTCAGCAGCTTAGTGGGACGCAATAATTCACCCCTCCACTTT. Amino acids: CVSSLVGRNNSPLHF.

This clonotype was seen only a few times. The chain uses TRBV7-9 and TRBJ2-7; 7 bases are a match to TRBD2. This CDR3 has 15 amino acids. Germline V lookup: CDR1 SEHNR, CDR2 FQNEAQ (reference sequence). With V trimmed by 4 bases and J by 7 bases, 13 bases remained unmatched. CDR3: CASSSLDGGSEEQYF. In DNA form, the CDR3 reads TGTGCCAGCAGCTCCCTGGACGGGGGGTCTGAGGAGCAGTACTTC.

The chain carries TRBV5-1 and TRBJ1-2; 8 positions agree with TRBD1. V lost 0 bases, J lost 5 bases, and 6 bases stayed unmatched. The germline gives CDR1 SGHRS, CDR2 YFSETQ. The CDR3 has 15 amino acids. The CDR3 DNA follows: TGCGCCAGCAGCTTGGGGACCGGGACAGGATATGGCTACACCTTC. Its translation is CASSLGTGTGYGYTF.

This clonotype was seen more than once but under ten times. The chain is built from TRBV24-1 and TRBJ2-1; 11 positions agree with TRBD2. V was clipped by 1 base and J by 0 bases; unmatched bases: 16. This CDR3 is 22 amino acids long. The germline V gene has CDR1 KGHDR and CDR2 SFDVKD. The CDR3 is CATSDLYTSGSPWDSSYNEQFF. CDR3 in DNA: TGTGCCACCAGTGATTTATATACTAGCGGGAGTCCTTGGGATAGCTCCTACAATGAGCAGTTCTTC.

The table lists this clonotype with a count of one. The chain has TRBV20-1 and TRBJ2-3, with D possibly matching TRBD2 (6 bases). V lost 4 bases and J 2 bases, leaving 13 bases between the germline ends. This CDR3 comprises 14 residues. Germline values: CDR1 DFQATT, CDR2 SNEGSKA (reference sequence). DNA of the CDR3: TGCAGTGCTATCTTTAGCGGAGCCACAGATACGCAGTATTTT. As protein: CSAIFSGATDTQYF.

The chain employs TRBV29-1 and TRBJ2-4; unclear D gene. The assigned J gene may be wrong: the sequence end matches TRBJ2-7 better. The CDR3 loop spans 12 amino acids. Germline loops: CDR1 SQVTM, CDR2 ANQGSEA. The CDR3 loop is CSVGISPYEQYF. The CDR3 DNA is TGCAGCGTTGGTATCAGCCCCTACGAGCAGTACTTC.

In its sample, this clonotype was seen a few times. This sequence joins TRBV10-3 and TRBJ1-1; 8 positions agree with TRBD1. J gave up 3 bases and V 0 bases, and 9 bases lay outside the gene matches. CDR1 and CDR2 (germline): ENHRY, SYGVKD. This CDR3 has 17 residues. CDR3 sequence (DNA): TGTGCCATCAGTGAGTCTCAGGGGGCGGGCACGGACACTGAAGCTTTCTTT. Translation: CAISESQGAGTDTEAFF.

This chain joins TRBV12-3 or TRBV12-4 and TRBJ2-3, with 11 bases identical to TRBD1. The CDR3 loop spans 15 amino acids. Germline trimming cut 6 bases from V and 0 bases from J; bases unmatched to any gene: 2. The CDR3 reads CASSWDRGSTDTQYF. The CDR3 DNA sequence: TGTGCCAGCAGCTGGGACAGGGGGAGCACAGATACGCAGTATTTT.

The V gene is TRBV7-2, the J gene TRBJ2-7; D not resolved. In germline, CDR1 is SGHTA, CDR2 FQGNSA. The length of the CDR3 is 12 residues. The V end was cut by 1 base, the J end by 9 bases, with 10 bases between. CDR3 DNA sequence: TGTGCCAGCAGCTTAGTAACCGACTTGCAGTACTTC. Protein product: CASSLVTDLQYF.

This chain links TRBV7-2 with TRBJ2-3; TRBD2 aligns across 8 bases. CDR3 size: 17 residues. The V segment lost 5 bases and the J segment 5 bases; nucleotides outside the gene matches: 15. Germline loops: CDR1 SGHTA, CDR2 FQGNSA. The CDR3, as DNA: TGTGCCAGCAGCCCTGGTCGGGTAGCGGGATTGAGAGATACGCAGTATTTT. Amino acid sequence: CASSPGRVAGLRDTQYF.

The genes are TRBV28 and TRBJ1-1; D is uncertain. V shed 3 bases and J shed 0 bases, with 8 bases lying between them. CDR3 size: 14 residues. Germline-derived CDR1 and CDR2 are MDHEN and SYDVKM. The CDR3 bases are TGTGCCAGCAGTTTGGGAAGAGTGAACACTGAAGCTTTCTTT. Translated, it gives CASSLGRVNTEAFF.

On this clonotype: With a much larger clone just one base away, this may be a read error. V gene TRBV29-1 combines with J gene TRBJ2-5; D may be TRBD1 (6 bases). The DNA end lines up better with TRBJ2-7; the J call may be wrong. CDR1 is SQVTM and CDR2 is ANQGSEA in the germline V gene. This CDR3 comprises 13 residues. The CDR3 loop reads CSGGAGVDYEQYF. The DNA for the CDR3 is TGCAGCGGTGGGGCAGGGGTTGACTACGAGCAGTACTTC.

This clonotype was observed a handful of times. A much larger clone is a single base away; this may be a read error. In DNA, the CDR3 is TGCAGCGTTGCCTTTGGGCATGAGCAGTACTTC. Its protein is CSVAFGHEQYF. This chain links TRBV29-1 with TRBJ2-5; D remains ambiguous. V dropped 4 bases and J dropped 11 bases, with 14 bases sitting between them. The CDR3 loop spans 11 amino acids. From germline, CDR1 is SQVTM and CDR2 ANQGSEA.

The CDR3 sequence is CASNQRQETQYF. The CDR3 DNA reads as TGTGCCAGCAACCAGCGGCAAGAGACCCAGTACTTC. This chain connects TRBV2 to TRBJ2-5, with D tentatively TRBD2 (5 bases). Between the trimmed V and J ends, which lost 7 bases and 2 bases, there was a span of 8 bases. The CDR3 runs 12 residues. Germline assignment: CDR1 SNHLY and CDR2 FYNNEI.

This clonotype was counted a single time. This chain links TRBV7-8 with TRBJ2-7, with D perhaps matching TRBD2 (6 bases). The length of the CDR3 is 21 residues. Germline V gives CDR1 SGHVS, CDR2 FQNEAQ. The germline V and J ends were trimmed by 0 bases and 7 bases, with 34 bases remaining between them. The CDR3 protein is CASSLALWLVGTGTSYNEQYF. In DNA form, the CDR3 reads TGTGCCAGCAGCTTAGCGCTTTGGTTGGTCGGTACCGGGACTTCTTACAATGAGCAGTACTTC.

CDR3: CASSPLTSGTNEQFF. CDR3 DNA: TGTGCCAGCAGCCCGCTGACTAGCGGGACAAATGAGCAGTTCTTC. The chain links TRBV7-9 to TRBJ2-1; 11 bases map to TRBD2. This CDR3 is built from 15 residues. The V and J ends lost 5 bases and 7 bases, in that order; junction bases with no gene match: 7. CDR1 is SEHNR and CDR2 is FQNEAQ in the germline V gene (reference sequence).

On this clonotype itself: The junction and the germline gene differ at one end; a read error may be behind it. This chain connects TRBV25-1 to TRBJ2-7; D perhaps matches TRBD1 (5 bases). CDR1 and CDR2 (germline): MGHDK, SYGVNS. The CDR3 contains 14 residues. The CDR3 nucleotides read TGTGCCAGCAGGGAATTGGACAACTCCTACGAGCAGTACTTC. Translation gives CASRELDNSYEQYF.

This clonotype showed up just a few times. The chain has TRBV10-3 and TRBJ2-3, with 7 bases lining up with TRBD1. This CDR3 region has 15 residues. Germline V gene sequence: CDR1 ENHRY, CDR2 SYGVKD. The V segment lost 6 bases and the J segment 9 bases; nucleotides outside the gene matches: 15. CDR3 nucleotide sequence: TGTGCCATCAGCGAACCTAGGACAGGTTCAAGGACGCAGTATTTT. The encoded protein is CAISEPRTGSRTQYF.

The chain uses TRBV29-1 and TRBJ2-1; 8 bases are a match to TRBD1. With V trimmed by 6 bases and J by 8 bases, 6 bases remained unmatched. The CDR3 loop spans 12 amino acids. CDR1 and CDR2 from the germline V gene are SQVTM and ANQGSEA. The CDR3 sequence is CSVDRAGYEQFF. In DNA form, the CDR3 reads TGCAGCGTGGACAGGGCCGGGTATGAGCAGTTCTTC.

The rearrangement joins TRBV18 to TRBJ1-6, with D maybe TRBD1 (5 bases). V was clipped by 1 base and J by 8 bases, with 9 bases between them. From germline, CDR1 is KGHSH and CDR2 LQKENI. This CDR3 is built from 14 residues. The CDR3, as DNA: TGTGCCAGCTCACCACAGGGGCTTGATTCACCCCTCCACTTT. Residues: CASSPQGLDSPLHF.

The chain links TRBV29-1 to TRBJ2-1; 11 nucleotides agree with TRBD2. Looked up from germline, CDR1 is SQVTM and CDR2 is ANQGSEA. After removal of 2 bases from V and 4 bases from J, the junction contained 4 bases not matched to a gene. The CDR3 runs to 15 residues. CDR3 nucleotide sequence: TGCAGCGTTGAAACTAGCGGGAGTAGATACAATGAGCAGTTCTTC. Translated, it gives CSVETSGSRYNEQFF.

This clonotype came up a few times. A much larger clone lies a single base off, so this may be a read error. The chain recombines TRBV2 with TRBJ2-5; 11 bases line up with TRBD2. Germline V gene lookup returns CDR1 SNHLY and CDR2 FYNNEI. The CDR3 has 14 residues. J gave up 11 bases and V 7 bases, and 12 bases lay outside the gene matches. The CDR3 is CASKTSGMGNEQYF. The CDR3 DNA reads TGTGCCAGCAAGACTAGCGGGATGGGGAATGAGCAGTACTTC.

The CDR3 region is CASSQLKSEQFF. The CDR3 coding sequence is TGTGCCAGCAGCCAGTTAAAGAGTGAGCAGTTCTTC. The chain couples TRBV4-2 to TRBJ2-1; unclear D gene. V lost 3 bases and J 9 bases, leaving 9 bases between the germline ends. This CDR3 comprises 12 residues. CDR1 is LGHNA and CDR2 is YNFKEQ in the germline V gene.

The genes are TRBV7-2 and TRBJ2-5; D may correspond to TRBD1 or TRBD2 (6 bases each). CDR1 and CDR2 from the germline V gene are SGHTA and FQGNSA. The CDR3 consists of 16 residues. Trimming pared 5 bases from V and 3 bases from J, leaving 19 bases between. CDR3 sequence (DNA): TGTGCCAGCAGCGCGCAAGTAGGGGGAGGAAAAGAGACCCAGTACTTC. Residues: CASSAQVGGGKETQYF.

The chain couples TRBV29-1 to TRBJ2-3, with 9 nucleotides matching TRBD1. Germline trimming cut 4 bases from V and 2 bases from J; bases unmatched to any gene: 4. Germline V gene lookup returns CDR1 SQVTM and CDR2 ANQGSEA. The CDR3 has 14 residues. As DNA, the CDR3 is TGCAGCGTTGGGGACAGGGTATTCACAGATACGCAGTATTTT. It translates to CSVGDRVFTDTQYF.

As for this clonotype: This may come from a read error, since a much larger clone is one base off. The chain has TRBV20-1 and TRBJ2-5, with D perhaps assigned TRBD1 or TRBD2 (5 bases each). Germline V gene data show CDR1 as DFQATT and CDR2 as SNEGSKA (reference sequence). CDR3 length: 13 residues. The ends were cut back, 5 bases at V and 7 bases at J, with 17 bases in the middle. DNA of the CDR3: TGCAGTGCTGAATCGGGACCGTCAGGGACCCAGTACTTC. This sequence encodes CSAESGPSGTQYF.